The 4 T cell receptor beta chains below all came from one sample that was sequenced in a study of blood T cell repertoires in COVID-19. Produced via immunoSEQ multiplex PCR; TCRdb's table is partial and in-frame only. There are around 250,000 clones in the sample; over 80% occur only once, and around 4.5% lies in the top ten. Input material: peripheral blood. The receptors derive from a man in his sixties who had recovered from COVID-19.

The V gene is TRBV3-1 (or the pseudogene TRBV3-2), the J gene TRBJ2-6, with D tentatively TRBD2 (5 bases). The germline V gene encodes CDR1 LGHDT and CDR2 YNNKEL (reference sequence). The CDR3 is made up of 20 amino acids. The V end lost 2 bases, the J end lost 1 base, and 21 bases lay between the germline ends. The CDR3 DNA sequence: TGTGCCAGCAGCCAAACTAGGACCCGGCCTACCCAGTCTGGGGCCAACGTCCTGACTTTC. Protein: CASSQTRTRPTQSGANVLTF.

The chain joins TRBV5-1 to TRBJ2-1, with 9 positions matching TRBD2. J lost 8 bases, V lost 5 bases, and 11 bases had no gene match. CDR1 is SGHRS and CDR2 is YFSETQ in the germline V gene. The CDR3 loop spans 15 amino acids. DNA for the CDR3: TGCGCCAGCAGGACAATGGCTAGCGGGGCGGATGAGCAGTTCTTC. Its protein product is CASRTMASGADEQFF.

This clone has a handful of counts. The chain couples TRBV3-1 (or the pseudogene TRBV3-2) to TRBJ2-7; 7 nucleotides line up with TRBD2. CDR1 and CDR2 (germline): LGHDT, YNNKEL (reference sequence). The junction had 17 bases not matched to a gene; V was cut back by 3 bases and J by 3 bases. This CDR3 has 18 amino acids. CDR3 sequence (DNA): TGTGCCAGCAGCCAGGGGGGGGTTTGGCGGTCTTCGGGCTACGAGCAGTACTTC. Its protein product is CASSQGGVWRSSGYEQYF.

This clone is a singleton in its sample. The CDR3 DNA follows: TGTGCCAGCAGCCCGACGGACAGGAGCTCCTACAATGAGCAGTTCTTC. It is translated as CASSPTDRSSYNEQFF. The chain joins TRBV5-4 to TRBJ2-1; 7 bases match TRBD1. Germline-derived CDR1 and CDR2 are SGHNT and YYREEE (reference sequence). This CDR3 has 16 amino acids. The junction had 7 bases not matched to a gene; V was cut back by 4 bases and J by 0 bases. The full variable domain, rest sourced from reference TRBV5-4 and TRBJ2-1, is ETGVTQSPTHLIKTRGQQVTLRCSSQSGHNTVSWYQQALGQGPQFIFQYYREEENGRGNFPPRFSGLQFPNYSSELNVNALELDDSALYLCASSPTDRSSYNEQFFGPGTRLTVL.